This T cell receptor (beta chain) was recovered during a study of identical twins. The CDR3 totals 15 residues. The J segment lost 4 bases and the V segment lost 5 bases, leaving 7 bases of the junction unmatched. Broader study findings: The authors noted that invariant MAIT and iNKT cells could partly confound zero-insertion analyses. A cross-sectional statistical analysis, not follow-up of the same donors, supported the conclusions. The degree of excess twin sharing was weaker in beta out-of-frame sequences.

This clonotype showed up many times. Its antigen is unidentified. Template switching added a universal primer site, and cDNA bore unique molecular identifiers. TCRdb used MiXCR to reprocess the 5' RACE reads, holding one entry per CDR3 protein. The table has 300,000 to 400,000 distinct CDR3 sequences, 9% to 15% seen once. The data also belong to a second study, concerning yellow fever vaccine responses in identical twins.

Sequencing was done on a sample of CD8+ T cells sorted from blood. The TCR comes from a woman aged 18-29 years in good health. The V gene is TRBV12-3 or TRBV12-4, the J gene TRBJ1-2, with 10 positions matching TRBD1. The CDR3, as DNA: TGTGCCAGCAGTCCCAGGACAGGGGGAACCTATGGCTACACCTTC. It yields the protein CASSPRTGGTYGYTF.